Presented here are 22 T cell receptor beta chains from one specimen sequenced in a study of beta chain features in type 1 diabetes. Findings and caveats of the study: Shortening that was moderate but significant affected the TCRB CDR3s of Type 1 diabetes patients in all four CD4+ subsets.

TCRB transcripts that were expressed got sequenced, as all of the isolated RNA had been reverse transcribed. The method was immunoSEQ multiplex PCR; TCRdb's version includes in-frame clones alone and lacks a portion of them. This sample has hundreds of thousands of clones, with more than 13% found just once. The antigens of these receptors remain unknown. The sequenced material came from naive CD4+ T cells from blood. All receptors derive from a man aged 18-30 years with type 1 diabetes.

Comment on this clone: Because the CDR3 is missing its conserved closing phenylalanine or tryptophan, this is likely a read error. It is unclear where the CDR3 begins or ends on the DNA, so no DNA is shown, and the CDR3 is as TCRdb lists it. The chain uses TRBV7-9 and TRBJ2-7; TRBD1, the table's D call, was not compared with the DNA. Germline V gives CDR1 SEHNR, CDR2 FQNEAQ (reference sequence). The CDR3 contains 12 residues when both ends are counted. The CDR3 is CASSSTGQGASL.

The chain joins TRBV30 to TRBJ1-6; perhaps TRBD1 as D (6 bases). The CDR3 loop spans 12 amino acids. CDR1 is GTSNPN, CDR2 SVGIG, per germline (reference sequence). The V gene lost 2 bases and the J gene lost 14 bases, with 13 bases spanning the gap. The CDR3 spells CAWSWTAGALHF. CDR3 coding DNA: TGTGCCTGGAGTTGGACTGCAGGGGCCCTCCACTTT.

The rearrangement uses TRBV7-2 and TRBJ2-7; D possibly corresponds to TRBD1 (6 bases). Germline V lookup: CDR1 SGHTA, CDR2 FQGNSA. The CDR3 extends over 15 amino acids. V was cut by 4 bases and J by 1 base, with 14 bases left in between. CDR3 region: CASSSSRTASYEQYF. CDR3 bases: TGTGCCAGCAGCTCTAGCCGGACAGCTTCCTACGAGCAGTACTTC.

The J gene is TRBJ1-2, the V gene TRBV29-1; D possibly corresponds to TRBD1 (6 bases). Germline-derived CDR1 and CDR2 are SQVTM and ANQGSEA. The CDR3 is 14 amino acids. Trimming stripped 6 bases from V and 2 bases from J, with 16 bases between. As DNA, the CDR3 is TGCAGCGTAGACGGGGGGGCGCAAAACTATGGCTACACCTTC. Translated: CSVDGGAQNYGYTF.

The gene calls are TRBV5-1 and TRBJ1-1; D possibly corresponds to TRBD1 (5 bases). The V and J ends lost 3 bases and 4 bases respectively, with 16 bases between them. Per germline, CDR1 SGHRS and CDR2 YFSETQ. This CDR3 region has 15 residues. As DNA, the CDR3 is TGCGCCAGCAGCTCAGGAGGGGTTTTGGCCACTGAAGCTTTCTTT. Residues: CASSSGGVLATEAFF.

This clone was counted only a few times. Other DNA sequences in this specimen translate into the identical CDR3. This sequence joins TRBV30 and TRBJ2-7; D is unclear. The CDR3 spans 14 residues. The V gene's germline CDR1 is GTSNPN and CDR2 SVGIG (reference sequence). The germline V and J ends were trimmed by 0 bases and 0 bases, with 9 bases remaining between them. The CDR3, as DNA: TGTGCCTGGAGTGTTGGTTGGAGCTCCTACGAGCAGTACTTC. Residues: CAWSVGWSSYEQYF.

This clone occurred a few times. CDR3 sequence (DNA): TGTGCCAGCAGTTACTCTTGGACAGGGTCTTCCTATGGCTACACCTTC. As protein: CASSYSWTGSSYGYTF. The chain couples TRBV6-5 to TRBJ1-2; 8 nucleotides align to TRBD1. Germline CDR1 reads MNHEY; CDR2 reads SVGAGI. This CDR3 region has 16 residues. After removal of 0 bases from V and 4 bases from J, the junction contained 7 bases not matched to a gene.

This CDR3 reads CASSRALQVEQFF. As DNA, the CDR3 is TGTGCCAGTAGTCGGGCACTCCAGGTTGAGCAGTTCTTC. J is TRBJ2-1 and V is TRBV19; D is unclear. Germline CDR1 and CDR2: LNHDA and SQIVND (reference sequence). The length of the CDR3 is 13 residues. The V and J ends lost 5 bases and 9 bases respectively, with 14 bases between them.

V is TRBV7-9 and J is TRBJ2-5; D remains ambiguous. This CDR3 region has 13 residues. CDR1 SEHNR and CDR2 FQNEAQ come from the germline V gene (reference sequence). Trimming removed 3 bases from V and 2 bases from J, with 7 bases in between. DNA for the CDR3: TGTGCCAGCAGCTTTGGCCCGCAAGAGACCCAGTACTTC. As protein: CASSFGPQETQYF.

As for this clone: This same CDR3 is encoded by further DNA sequences in the sample. V and J are TRBV29-1 and TRBJ2-7; no definite D call. V dropped 6 bases and J dropped 3 bases, with 9 bases sitting between them. CDR3 length equals 11 residues. Per germline, CDR1 SQVTM and CDR2 ANQGSEA. The CDR3 region is CSVTGNYEQYF. The CDR3 DNA sequence: TGCAGCGTGACTGGAAACTACGAGCAGTACTTC.

The table lists this clone with a few counts. The chain uses TRBV19 and TRBJ2-2; a weak D match, TRBD2 (6 bases). This CDR3 comprises 13 residues. The germline V gene encodes CDR1 LNHDA and CDR2 SQIVND (reference sequence). Trimming removed 1 base from V and 6 bases from J, with 6 bases in between. CDR3 DNA sequence: TGTGCCAGTAGTATAGGCGGGGCCGGGGAGCTGTTTTTT. This encodes CASSIGGAGELFF.

This clone has a handful of counts. The chain couples TRBV5-1 to TRBJ2-3; 7 bases align to TRBD2. J was trimmed by 4 bases and V by 1 base; bases with no gene match: 9. Germline lookup yields CDR1 SGHRS and CDR2 YFSETQ. The CDR3 runs to 16 residues. The CDR3 reads CASSLPIARGADTQYF. CDR3 bases: TGCGCCAGCAGCTTGCCCATTGCCCGGGGGGCAGATACGCAGTATTTT.

This chain joins TRBV29-1 and TRBJ1-6; the D gene is possibly TRBD1 (6 bases). Between the trimmed V and J ends, which lost 6 bases and 6 bases, there was a span of 12 bases. The germline V gene encodes CDR1 SQVTM and CDR2 ANQGSEA. The CDR3 runs 13 residues. This CDR3 is CSVNTGSNSPLHF. Here the CDR3 DNA reads TGCAGCGTAAACACAGGGAGTAATTCACCCCTCCACTTT.

In this sample, this clone turned up a few times. This sequence joins TRBV5-4 and TRBJ1-3; weak D call: TRBD1 (6 bases). Germline-derived CDR1 and CDR2 are SGHNT and YYREEE (reference sequence). Trimming cost V 4 bases and J 2 bases, with 16 bases left between them. The CDR3 length is 16 residues. This CDR3 is CASSRIQGFAGNTIYF. Written as DNA, the CDR3 is TGTGCCAGCAGCCGCATACAGGGATTCGCTGGAAACACCATATATTTT.

This clone has only a few counts. This rearrangement joins TRBV10-3 to TRBJ1-6; 9 bases map to TRBD1. Trimming removed 9 bases from V and 9 bases from J; junction bases left unmatched: 18. The germline CDR1 and CDR2 sequences are ENHRY and SYGVKD. The CDR3 runs 17 residues. CDR3 nucleotide sequence: TGTGCCATTTCGAGACAGGGGGAATTTTCTCGGAGTTCACCCCTCCACTTT. Amino acids: CAISRQGEFSRSSPLHF.

This chain uses TRBV29-1 with TRBJ1-1, with D maybe TRBD1 (5 bases). This CDR3 is 13 amino acids long. Germline V gene data show CDR1 as SQVTM and CDR2 as ANQGSEA. V dropped 7 bases and J dropped 0 bases, with 12 bases sitting between them. CDR3 region: CSARTDMNTEAFF. The CDR3 DNA reads as TGCAGCGCCCGGACGGACATGAACACTGAAGCTTTCTTT.

V and J are TRBV7-2 and TRBJ2-5, with 7 bases that match TRBD2. The CDR3 runs to 15 residues. Germline V gene lookup returns CDR1 SGHTA and CDR2 FQGNSA. The V segment lost 4 bases and the J segment 4 bases; nucleotides outside the gene matches: 9. The CDR3 sequence: CASSSPSGVRETQYF. The CDR3 DNA is TGTGCCAGCAGCTCCCCAAGCGGGGTGCGAGAGACCCAGTACTTC.

J is TRBJ1-4 and V is TRBV5-1; D gene unclear. This CDR3 has 15 amino acids. Trimming pared 4 bases from V and 4 bases from J, leaving 14 bases between. The germline V gene has CDR1 SGHRS and CDR2 YFSETQ. The CDR3 region has the DNA TGCGCCAGCAGCCCGGAGGGATTGAGTAATGAAAAACTGTTTTTT. Protein product: CASSPEGLSNEKLFF.

This clone was counted many times. This rearrangement joins TRBV14 to TRBJ2-1, with a tentative D call TRBD1 (7 bases). The CDR3 extends over 17 amino acids. From germline, CDR1 is SGHDN and CDR2 FVKESK. V lost 2 bases to trimming and J lost 8 bases, with 22 bases between them. The CDR3 region is CASSQLQGGAMAHEQFF. As DNA, the CDR3 is TGTGCCAGCAGCCAACTCCAGGGGGGCGCAATGGCCCATGAGCAGTTCTTC.

The rearrangement links TRBV6-5 to TRBJ2-7; D is ambiguous. Looked up from germline, CDR1 is MNHEY and CDR2 is SVGAGI. The length of the CDR3 is 11 residues. V was shortened by 8 bases and J by 3 bases, with 8 bases between the two germline ends. CDR3: CASGQYYEQYF. The CDR3 nucleotides are TGTGCCAGCGGCCAGTACTACGAGCAGTACTTC.

This clone was observed a few times. V gene TRBV9 combines with J gene TRBJ2-5; 9 bases match TRBD1. There are 14 residues in the CDR3. Germline trimming cut 0 bases from V and 11 bases from J; bases unmatched to any gene: 8. The V gene's germline CDR1 is SGDLS and CDR2 YYNGEE. The CDR3: CASSVAPGQGGQYF. For the CDR3, the DNA is TGTGCCAGCAGCGTAGCCCCGGGACAGGGTGGGCAGTACTTC.

The chain couples TRBV7-3 to TRBJ2-7; possible D gene TRBD2, 5 bases. Germline V lookup: CDR1 SGHTA, CDR2 FQGTGA. With 1 base removed from V and 3 bases from J, the gap between germline ends came to 13 bases. The CDR3 extends over 15 amino acids. CDR3 DNA: TGTGCCAGCAGCTTAATGCCGGGGAACCACTACGAGCAGTACTTC. It yields the protein CASSLMPGNHYEQYF.